This T cell receptor beta chain came from a study of shared clonotypes between healthy human individuals. General observations from the study: Naive subsets typically showed greater estimated richness than memory subsets. Read depth was anticipated to influence clonotype sharing among donors.

The repertoire was sequenced with immunoSEQ multiplex PCR; TCRdb's copy has only in-frame clones and lacks some. The table includes roughly 2.6 million clones, around 94% detected once. This clone was seen only a few times. Its antigen is undetermined. CD4+ cell separation produced CD45RA+ naive and CD45RA-negative memory subsets. The sequence was obtained from a man aged 18 to 35 in good health. Sequencing input: naive CD4+ T cells sorted from blood. The subset is: CD45RA+ positively selected.

CDR3 coding DNA: TGTGCCAGCAGCGTAGGAACAGGGGACTTTAAGCCCCAGCATTTT. This gives the protein CASSVGTGDFKPQHF. The gene calls are TRBV9 and TRBJ1-5; 7 bases map to TRBD1. The CDR3 has 15 amino acids. V shed 0 bases and J 8 bases; nucleotides not matched to a gene: 8. Germline values: CDR1 SGDLS, CDR2 YYNGEE.